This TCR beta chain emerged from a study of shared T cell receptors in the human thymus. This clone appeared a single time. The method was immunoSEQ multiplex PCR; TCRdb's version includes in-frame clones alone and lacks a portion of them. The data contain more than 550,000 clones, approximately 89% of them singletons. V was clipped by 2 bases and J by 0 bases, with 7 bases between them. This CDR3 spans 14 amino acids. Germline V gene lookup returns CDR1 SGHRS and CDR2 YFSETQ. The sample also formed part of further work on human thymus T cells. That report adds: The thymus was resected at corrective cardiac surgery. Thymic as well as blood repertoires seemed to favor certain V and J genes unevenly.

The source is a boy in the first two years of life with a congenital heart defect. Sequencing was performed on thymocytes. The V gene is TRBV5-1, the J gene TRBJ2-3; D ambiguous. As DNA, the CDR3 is TGCGCCAGCAGCTTATACAGTAGCACAGATACGCAGTATTTT. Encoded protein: CASSLYSSTDTQYF.